Listed below are T cell receptor beta chains from one sample, sequenced in a study of radiation and T cells in renal cell carcinoma. Method: immunoSEQ multiplex PCR; TCRdb's copy keeps in-frame clones and lacks some. Seen here are about 120,000 clones, 75% to 90% observed once, and the top ten hold 1.9%. Material: blood, obtained from a patient whose treatment included radiotherapy and nephrectomy. These receptor sequences come from a woman aged 60 to 75 with renal cell carcinoma. Both conserved end residues are part of each CDR3. The D gene is left open where the match is weak. The size entry is marked missing in some rows and otherwise reads once, few, many or a size class.

>TRBJ2-5|NA|NA|TRBV7-2
CASSGQRAETQYF
TGTGCCAGCAGCGGCCAGCGTGCAGAGACCCAGTACTTC
>TRBJ1-1|once|NA|TRBV28
CASFENGRARNTEAFF
TGTGCCAGCTTCGAGAACGGTAGAGCTCGGAACACTGAAGCTTTCTTT
>TRBJ1-5|NA|TRBD1|TRBV4-2
CASSQDDRGAQPQHF
TGTGCCAGCAGCCAAGATGACAGGGGGGCACAGCCCCAGCATTTT
>TRBJ2-7|NA|TRBD2|TRBV27
CASSLSGSPNEQYF
TGTGCCAGCAGCCTAAGCGGGAGTCCGAACGAGCAGTACTTC
>TRBJ2-5|NA|TRBD2|TRBV10-3
CAISEPSGGAQYQETQYF
TGTGCCATCAGTGAGCCTAGCGGGGGGGCCCAGTACCAAGAGACCCAGTACTTC
>TRBJ1-4|NA|NA|TRBV7-6
CASSLVGSTNEKLFF
TGTGCCAGCAGCTTAGTGGGCTCAACTAATGAAAAACTGTTTTTT
>TRBJ2-6|NA|NA|TRBV29-1
CSVGATGANVLTF
TGCAGCGTTGGGGCTACTGGGGCCAACGTCCTGACTTTC
>TRBJ2-7|NA|NA|TRBV5-1
CASSFTVSYEQYF
TGCGCCAGCAGCTTTACGGTCTCCTACGAGCAGTACTTC
>TRBJ2-3|NA|NA|TRBV5-6
CASSLRRGSVDTQYF
TGTGCCAGCAGCTTGCGCAGAGGTTCAGTAGATACGCAGTATTTT
>TRBJ1-1|NA|NA|TRBV7-9
CASNYPGRPNTEAFF
TGTGCCAGCAACTACCCGGGACGGCCGAACACTGAAGCTTTCTTT
>TRBJ2-7|NA|TRBD1|TRBV28
CASRQGVYEQYF
TGTGCCAGCAGGCAGGGGGTTTACGAGCAGTACTTC
>TRBJ2-1|once|NA|TRBV28
CASSFPGINEQFF
TGTGCCAGCAGTTTCCCAGGGATCAATGAGCAGTTCTTC
>TRBJ1-1|few|NA|TRBV19
CASRLGSAGPFF
TGTGCCAGTAGACTAGGGAGCGCAGGGCCTTTCTTT
>TRBJ1-5|NA|TRBD1|TRBV5-1
CASSPTPGQGFDSNQPQHF
TGCGCCAGCAGCCCAACCCCGGGACAGGGGTTCGATAGCAATCAGCCCCAGCATTTT
>TRBJ1-2|NA|TRBD1|TRBV4-2
CASSQPGTGNSNYGYTF
TGTGCCAGCAGCCAACCCGGGACAGGGAATTCCAACTATGGCTACACCTTC
>TRBJ2-2|NA|NA|TRBV5-6
CASSLSTGELFF
TGTGCCAGCAGCTTGAGCACCGGGGAGCTGTTTTTT
>TRBJ1-1|NA|NA|TRBV7-3
CASRSGTENTEAFF
TGTGCCAGCAGGTCCGGGACGGAGAACACTGAAGCTTTCTTT
>TRBJ2-3|NA|TRBD2|TRBV7-9
CASSKGLAGFTDTQYF
TGTGCCAGCAGCAAGGGACTAGCGGGCTTCACAGATACGCAGTATTTT
>TRBJ1-1|NA|NA|TRBV5-1
CASSSRHENTEAFF
TGCGCCAGCAGCTCCCGTCACGAGAACACTGAAGCTTTCTTT
>TRBJ2-3|NA|NA|TRBV7-3
CASSSRGGFTSEVYTQYF
TGTGCCAGCAGCTCCCGTGGGGGTTTTACATCGGAAGTCTATACGCAGTATTTT
>TRBJ1-1|NA|NA|TRBV2
CASSESGRNTEAFF
TGTGCCAGCAGTGAGTCAGGCAGGAACACTGAAGCTTTCTTT
>TRBJ2-7|NA|NA|TRBV9
CASSVGGKDYEQYF
TGTGCCAGCAGTGTTGGGGGCAAAGACTACGAGCAGTACTTC
>TRBJ2-5|NA|NA|TRBV9
CASSVEGGAHQETQYF
TGTGCCAGCAGCGTAGAAGGGGGTGCCCACCAAGAGACCCAGTACTTC
>TRBJ1-1|NA|TRBD1|TRBV19
CASTGGEAFF
TGTGCCAGCACAGGGGGTGAAGCTTTCTTT
>TRBJ1-5|NA|NA|TRBV29-1
CSVAPTDSNQPQHF
TGCAGCGTCGCCCCGACAGATAGCAATCAGCCCCAGCATTTT
>TRBJ1-1|NA|NA|TRBV7-9
CASSLRGDEGGAFF
TGTGCCAGCAGCTTAAGGGGAGATGAGGGGGGAGCTTTCTTT